This TCR beta chain stems from a study of beta chain features in type 1 diabetes. The study, taken as a whole, reports: When Type 1 diabetes patients were examined, their TCRB CDR3s proved moderately but significantly shorter in all four CD4+ subsets.

Between the trimmed V and J ends, which lost 5 bases and 4 bases, there was a span of 12 bases. This CDR3 is 14 amino acids long. From germline, CDR1 is SEHNR and CDR2 FQNEAQ (reference sequence). In the case of this clone: Its antigen remains unknown.

TCRB transcripts that were expressed got sequenced, as all of the isolated RNA had been reverse transcribed. Using immunoSEQ multiplex PCR, the repertoire was profiled, and TCRdb retains in-frame clones only, with some absent. Here the sample spans roughly 150,000 clones, 8% to 8.5% being singletons. Sequencing used central memory CD4+ T cells from blood. This rearrangement joins TRBV7-9 to TRBJ2-4; tentatively, D is TRBD2 (5 bases). The sequence was collected from a woman under 30 with type 1 diabetes. The CDR3 nucleotides read TGTGCCAGCAGCGTCGGGATGGGTAAAAACATTCAGTACTTC. Translation gives CASSVGMGKNIQYF. Combining the CDR3 with reference TRBV7-9 and TRBJ2-4 gives the whole variable domain DTGVSQNPRHKITKRGQNVTFRCDPISEHNRLYWYRQTLGQGPEFLTYFQNEAQLEKSRLLSDRFSAERPKGSFSTLEIQRTEQGDSAMYLCASSVGMGKNIQYFGAGTRLSVL.